This T cell receptor (beta chain) was recovered during a study of blood T cell repertoires in COVID-19. Background on the study: Nucleic acid was either cDNA or gDNA, and it came from T cells, B-cell-depleted T cells, or PBMCs.

In the study's own analysis: Amplification with reference gene primers provided the estimates of nucleated cell counts. Some clones are missing from TCRdb's copy, which holds only in-frame ones; the method was immunoSEQ multiplex PCR. V and J calls and clone size are copied from that table; D and trimming were computed from the DNA. The sample carries almost 15,000 clones, roughly nine tenths recorded once. The CDR3 has 13 amino acids. CDR1 and CDR2 from the germline V gene are MNHEY and SMNVEV (reference sequence). V was trimmed by 7 bases and J by 4 bases, leaving 13 bases between them. J is TRBJ1-1 and V is TRBV27; D unresolved. Sequenced input: peripheral blood. The receptor comes from a woman between 65 and 79 years old in a cohort sampled during active or convalescent COVID-19. CDR3 region: CASMVEQGTEAFF. DNA of the CDR3: TGTGCCAGCATGGTGGAGCAAGGCACTGAAGCTTTCTTT.